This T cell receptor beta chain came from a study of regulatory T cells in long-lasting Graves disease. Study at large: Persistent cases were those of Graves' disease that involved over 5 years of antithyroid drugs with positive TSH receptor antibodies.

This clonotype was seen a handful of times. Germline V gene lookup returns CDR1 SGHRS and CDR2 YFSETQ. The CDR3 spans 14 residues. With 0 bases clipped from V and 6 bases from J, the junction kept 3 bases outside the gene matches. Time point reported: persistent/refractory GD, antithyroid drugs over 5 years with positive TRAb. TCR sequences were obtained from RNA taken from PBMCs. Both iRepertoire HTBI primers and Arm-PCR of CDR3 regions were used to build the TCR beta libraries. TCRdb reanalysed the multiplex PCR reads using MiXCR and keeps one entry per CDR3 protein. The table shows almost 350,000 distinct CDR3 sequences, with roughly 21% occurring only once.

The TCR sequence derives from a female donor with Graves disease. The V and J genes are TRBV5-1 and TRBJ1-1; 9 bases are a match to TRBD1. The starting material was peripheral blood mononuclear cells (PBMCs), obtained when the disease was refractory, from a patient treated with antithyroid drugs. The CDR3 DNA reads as TGCGCCAGCAGCTTGGACAGGGGGCTTCCTGAAGCTTTCTTT. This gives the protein CASSLDRGLPEAFF.